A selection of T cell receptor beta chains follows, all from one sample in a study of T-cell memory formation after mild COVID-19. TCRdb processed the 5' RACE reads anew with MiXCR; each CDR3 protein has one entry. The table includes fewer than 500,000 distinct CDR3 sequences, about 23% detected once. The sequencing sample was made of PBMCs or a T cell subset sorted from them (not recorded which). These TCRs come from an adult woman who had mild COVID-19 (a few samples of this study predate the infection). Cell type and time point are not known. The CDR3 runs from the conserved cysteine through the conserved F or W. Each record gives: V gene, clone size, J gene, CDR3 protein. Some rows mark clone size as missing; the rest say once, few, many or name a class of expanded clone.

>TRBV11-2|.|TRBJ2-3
CASSIAGTSGGLSDTQYF
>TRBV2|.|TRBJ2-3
CASSARGANADTQYF
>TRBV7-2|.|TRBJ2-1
CASSLGGGLALSYNEQFF
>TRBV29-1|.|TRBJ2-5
CSVDLVGGETQYF
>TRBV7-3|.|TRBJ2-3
CASSVDYTDTQYF
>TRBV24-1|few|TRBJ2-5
CATSDLSGGPIETQYF
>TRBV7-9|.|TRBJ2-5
CASSSGQGGRETQYF
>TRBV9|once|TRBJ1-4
CASNDRDGEKLFF
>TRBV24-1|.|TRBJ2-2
CATSSTRGGTGELFF
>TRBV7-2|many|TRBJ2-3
CASRLGTLDTQYF
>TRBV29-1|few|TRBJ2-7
CSVGSGLYEQYF
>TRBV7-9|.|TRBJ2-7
CASSFGTGFDEQYF
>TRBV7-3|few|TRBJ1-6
CARGQGPRSYYNSPLHF
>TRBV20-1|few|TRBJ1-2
CSARMDSFYGYTF
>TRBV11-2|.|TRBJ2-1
CASSLRMRGISEQFF
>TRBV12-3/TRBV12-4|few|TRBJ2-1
CASSAARRGPQFNEQFF
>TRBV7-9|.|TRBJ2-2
CASSLRSSATTGELFF
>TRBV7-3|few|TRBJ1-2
CASSLFQNFQTTETKNMNYGYTF
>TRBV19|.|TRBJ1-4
CASSMRTLSEKLFF
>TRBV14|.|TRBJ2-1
CASSRDRVSGSWHNEQFF
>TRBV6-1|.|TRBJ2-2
CASSHRVTGELFF
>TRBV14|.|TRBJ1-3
CASSQASIGNTIYF
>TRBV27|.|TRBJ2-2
CATFSGANTGELFF
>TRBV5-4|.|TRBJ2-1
CASSWTGPRGNEQFF
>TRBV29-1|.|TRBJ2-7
CSVDLFGTGKSYEQYF
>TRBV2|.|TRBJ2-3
CASRGTSRDTQYF
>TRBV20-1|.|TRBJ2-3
CSRPSGTSGGQDTQYF
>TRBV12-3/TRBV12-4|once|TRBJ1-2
CASSHRVSNYGYTF
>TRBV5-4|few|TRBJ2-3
CASSLDTAGGRTDTQYF